This is a list of T cell receptor beta chains from one sample in a study of blood T cell repertoires in COVID-19. TCRdb's copy holds only in-frame clones and misses some; the assay was immunoSEQ multiplex PCR. The sample comprises 100,000 to 150,000 clones, over 75% of which are singletons, and 1.2% rests with the top ten. Sequencing was carried out using peripheral blood. These receptors originate from a woman aged 80 or over with acute or convalescent COVID-19. CDR3s leave out the opening cysteine and the closing phenylalanine or tryptophan. Each record gives: V gene, J gene, CDR3 protein.

TRBV2	TRBJ1-5	ASSAEGGNQPQH
TRBV6-5	TRBJ2-5	ASSSGTGGFETQY
TRBV3-1/TRBV3-2	TRBJ1-2	ASSQSGARGYT
TRBV3-1/TRBV3-2	TRBJ2-2	ASSQATGLGGTGELF
TRBV5-5	TRBJ2-7	ASSLARQGLSYEQY
TRBV28	TRBJ1-1	ASSPTGYTEAF
TRBV5-1	TRBJ1-1	ASSRNPENTEAF
TRBV7-3	TRBJ2-3	ASSFQPGQVILAGGPDTQY
TRBV6-5	TRBJ1-4	ASRDRTEKLF
TRBV4-3	TRBJ1-3	ASSQDRGPGNTIY
TRBV19	TRBJ1-5	ASSINNQPQH
TRBV2	TRBJ2-7	ASSDGTGAFEQY
TRBV27	TRBJ1-2	ASSSTGPMGYGYT
TRBV18	TRBJ2-5	ASSRRQGETQY
TRBV7-3	TRBJ1-6	ASSLLGGESPLH
TRBV6-2/TRBV6-3	TRBJ2-3	ASSPTADTQY
TRBV7-9	TRBJ1-4	ASSFTGGVNEKLF
TRBV3-1/TRBV3-2	TRBJ1-2	ASSQDPGAAGGYT
TRBV25-1	TRBJ2-4	ASSEYSGGYAKNIQY
TRBV9	TRBJ2-1	ASSVSPSAEQF
TRBV19	TRBJ1-6	ASGQFYNSPLH
TRBV18	TRBJ2-7	ASSPESSYEQY
TRBV5-1	TRBJ1-2	ASSLERGGYT
TRBV10-2	TRBJ1-5	ASSESLSRNQPQH
TRBV6-5	TRBJ1-1	ASRLDRGRTEAF
TRBV11-2	TRBJ1-2	ASSLGSWQNNYGYT
TRBV19	TRBJ2-1	ASSPGLRTSGYNEQF
TRBV3-1/TRBV3-2	TRBJ2-7	ASSQGWDIYEQY
TRBV7-2	TRBJ2-5	ASSQRRLAGGRETQY
TRBV21-1	TRBJ1-1	ASSRLSTEAF
TRBV7-2	TRBJ1-1	ASSLPQGARGEAF
TRBV5-1	TRBJ2-7	ASSLGLQYEQY
TRBV7-6	TRBJ2-3	ASSWTGAGTDTQY
TRBV11-3	TRBJ2-5	ASSLGTGAGAETQY
TRBV9	TRBJ1-1	ASSADFRSENTEAF
TRBV6-5	TRBJ2-7	ASKAGMNEQY
TRBV18	TRBJ1-2	ASSPLMDSSGNGYT
TRBV9	TRBJ2-7	ASSLGQPLSYEQY
TRBV7-8	TRBJ2-1	ASSPTFAGGWLYNEQF
TRBV19	TRBJ1-5	ASSTTDIGNQPQH
TRBV28	TRBJ2-1	ASSFRTARNEQF
TRBV7-2	TRBJ2-7	ASSLDRGGTSGGRYEQY
TRBV6-6	TRBJ1-2	ASTTGGSEGYT
TRBV3-1/TRBV3-2	TRBJ1-3	ASKLYSGNTIY
TRBV4-3	TRBJ2-5	ASSQDNSGRETQY